The clone carrying this T cell receptor (beta chain) was recorded at least ten times. The antigen is undetermined. CDR1 LGHDT and CDR2 YNNKEL come from the germline V gene (reference sequence). CDR3 length: 12 residues. Trimming shortened V by 4 bases and J by 9 bases, and 10 bases separated the two germline ends. The data derive from a study of regulatory T cells in long-lasting Graves disease. Findings of the study overall: Persistent disease was associated with favored TRBV28 usage and with favored use of TRBJ1-2 and TRBJ2-5. Graves' patients with persistent disease showed TCR diversity lower than patients newly diagnosed.

Both iRepertoire HTBI primers and Arm-PCR of CDR3 regions were used to build the TCR beta libraries. TCRdb reanalysed the multiplex PCR reads using MiXCR and keeps one entry per CDR3 protein. This table has about 560,000 distinct CDR3 sequences, about 16% appearing once. Time point defined: newly diagnosed GD, antithyroid drugs for less than 3 months. The TCR library was made from RNA that had been extracted from PBMCs in TRIzol. These data were likewise used in another study, on T cells in Graves' hyperthyroidism and ophthalmopathy. From that paper: Calling Graves' hyperthyroidism stable meant ophthalmopathy did not progress within 18 months.

The TCR comes from a man younger than 30 with Graves disease. The chain employs TRBV3-1 and TRBJ2-1, with TRBD1 as a possible D gene (6 bases). Sequencing used peripheral blood mononuclear cells (PBMCs), obtained at new diagnosis, from a patient treated with antithyroid drugs. CDR3 in DNA: TGTGCCAGCAGCCGCAGGGGCCCTGAGCAGTTCTTC. This sequence encodes CASSRRGPEQFF.